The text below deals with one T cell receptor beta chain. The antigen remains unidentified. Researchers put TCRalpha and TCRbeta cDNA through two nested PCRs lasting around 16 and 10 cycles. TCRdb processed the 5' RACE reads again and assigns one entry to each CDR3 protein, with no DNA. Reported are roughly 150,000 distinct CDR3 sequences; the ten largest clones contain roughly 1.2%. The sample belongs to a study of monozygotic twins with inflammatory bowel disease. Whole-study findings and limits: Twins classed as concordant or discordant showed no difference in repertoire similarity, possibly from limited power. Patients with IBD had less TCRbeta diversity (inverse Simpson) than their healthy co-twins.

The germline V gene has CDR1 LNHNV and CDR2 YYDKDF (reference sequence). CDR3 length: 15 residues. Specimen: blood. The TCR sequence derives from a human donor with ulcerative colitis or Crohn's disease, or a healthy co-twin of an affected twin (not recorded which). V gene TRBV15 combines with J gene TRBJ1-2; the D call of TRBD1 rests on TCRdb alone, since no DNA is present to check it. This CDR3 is CATRRYRTEVYGYTF.